The T cell receptor (beta chain) under discussion was sequenced for a study of monozygotic twins with inflammatory bowel disease. Comments on this clonotype: Its antigen is not known.

There are 14 residues in the CDR3. Germline CDR1 is SGHTA and CDR2 is FQGNSA. Each donor supplied about 2.5 ml of blood. Investigators extracted total RNA from whole blood and did not sort T cells. TCRdb reprocessed the 5' RACE reads and stores each CDR3 protein as one record, lacking DNA. In all, the sample yields approximately 160,000 distinct CDR3 sequences. Regarding the study as a whole: IBD patients shared fewer clonotypes with other individuals than healthy twins, especially patients with disease activity signs. Possibly reflecting limited power, no difference in repertoire similarity was found between concordant and discordant twins.

This receptor was taken from a human donor with ulcerative colitis or Crohn's disease, or a healthy co-twin of an affected twin (not recorded which). The sample taken for sequencing was blood. The chain recombines TRBV7-2 with TRBJ2-7; TCRdb outputs TRBD1, but without DNA this stays unchecked. The CDR3 loop reads CASSLAFGRDEQYF.